This is a list of T cell receptor beta chains from one sample in a study of regulatory dendritic cells for organ transplantation. TCRdb's copy holds only in-frame clones and misses some; the assay was immunoSEQ multiplex PCR. The data contain approximately 11,000 clones, roughly nine tenths of them seen just once; the ten biggest clones take up approximately 0.4%. These receptors lack a known antigen. Sequencing input: naive CD8+ T cells from blood cultured with dendritic cells. Receptors originate from a human donor in good health. CDR3s leave out the opening cysteine and the closing phenylalanine or tryptophan. The order of the fields is V gene, CDR3 length, CDR3 protein.

V: TRBV25-1; length: 13; CDR3: ASSEVREAADTQY
V: TRBV27; length: 15; CDR3: ASSLNLGPGDSNEQF
V: TRBV2; length: 10; CDR3: ASSAPGGEQY
V: TRBV5-4; length: 13; CDR3: ASSLDGLQGNIQY
V: TRBV28; length: 13; CDR3: ASLGLAGVQETQY
V: TRBV19; length: 14; CDR3: ASSIGSGGAFETQY
V: TRBV2; length: 13; CDR3: ASRIRDRVTGELF
V: TRBV2; length: 14; CDR3: ASTALRGADNQPQH
V: TRBV5-4; length: 12; CDR3: ASSRRGGYNEQF
V: TRBV7-8; length: 13; CDR3: ASSLGGGYTGELF
V: TRBV6-5; length: 10; CDR3: ASGGESTEAF
V: TRBV10-1; length: 14; CDR3: ASSDSAGGPSNEQF
V: TRBV28; length: 16; CDR3: ASSFPRLAVSSYNEQF
V: TRBV7-2; length: 12; CDR3: ASTSDRTSYEQY
V: TRBV9; length: 15; CDR3: ASSVGSQGTSGNGQF
V: TRBV4-3; length: 16; CDR3: ASSQNKLGGPRTDTQY
V: TRBV11-2; length: 15; CDR3: ASSLSLAGGPRETQY
V: TRBV27; length: 16; CDR3: ASSPLSRSPFRSNEQF
V: TRBV2; length: 10; CDR3: ASDFMNTEAF
V: TRBV9; length: 7; CDR3: ASSVGQV
V: TRBV6-5; length: 12; CDR3: AISPGIGAYEQY
V: TRBV6-5; length: 12; CDR3: ASSPGRGAYEQY
V: TRBV28; length: 14; CDR3: ASSLFDRNANEKLF
V: TRBV6-5; length: 12; CDR3: ASSPGSSNYGYT
V: TRBV7-9; length: 9; CDR3: ASSVGYEQY
V: TRBV6-5; length: 11; CDR3: ASSYSAVYGYT
V: TRBV5-6; length: 12; CDR3: ASSWGTGVETQY
V: TRBV5-4; length: 10; CDR3: ASSPDAYEQY
V: TRBV29-1; length: 10; CDR3: SVVGEAPEAF
V: TRBV2; length: 12; CDR3: ATLASGTQETQY
V: TRBV11-2; length: 13; CDR3: ASTPPGTVPNEQF
V: TRBV7-2; length: 11; CDR3: ASSLGLNNEQF
V: TRBV27; length: 12; CDR3: ASSFGRSSYEQY
V: TRBV27; length: 14; CDR3: ASSLSLAANTGELF
V: TRBV10-3; length: 12; CDR3: AISPSWDSYGYT
V: TRBV4-1; length: 13; CDR3: ASSQVGYSNQPQH
V: TRBV20-1; length: 9; CDR3: SARSYTEAF
V: TRBV4-2; length: 13; CDR3: ASSQASGANYEQY
V: TRBV5-5; length: 14; CDR3: ASSIGVKGSNTEAF
V: TRBV6-1; length: 12; CDR3: ASSERPLGYEQY
V: TRBV11-3; length: 13; CDR3: ASSLGTSNTGELF
V: TRBV6-1; length: 13; CDR3: ASSEGQGAVYEQY
V: TRBV9; length: 15; CDR3: ASSDPLDGLPDGELF
V: TRBV11-1; length: 10; CDR3: ASSLSRQGQY
V: TRBV9; length: 12; CDR3: ASSVDLYNTEAF
V: TRBV27; length: 11; CDR3: ASSLGIAGELF
V: TRBV7-9; length: 15; CDR3: ASSLADNRGTNEKLF
V: TRBV19; length: 11; CDR3: ASSIAWGYEQY
V: TRBV2; length: 10; CDR3: AILPDSRGQF
V: TRBV2; length: 13; CDR3: ARGTGTSVRETQY
V: TRBV4-3; length: 15; CDR3: ASSQEVQTTPLNEQF
V: TRBV29-1; length: 10; CDR3: SVGPGVREAF
V: TRBV28; length: 13; CDR3: ASSSIDWNEDEQF
V: TRBV27; length: 13; CDR3: ASSFGQSGNSPLH
V: TRBV5-4; length: 11; CDR3: ASSLGNTGELF